A selection of T cell receptor beta chains follows, all from one sample in a study of cytomegalovirus exposure and HLA in healthy donors. Clones were read by immunoSEQ multiplex PCR, and TCRdb kept only the in-frame ones, dropping some. The table lists some 180,000 clones. Material for sequencing was PBMCs. The receptors here all came from a man aged 25 to 40 in good health and CMV-seronegative. CDR3s include the opening cysteine and the closing phenylalanine or tryptophan. D genes are given only for firm matches.

j_call v_call d_call cdr3_nt cdr3_aa
TRBJ2-3 TRBV27 NA TGTGCCAGCAGCGCTACTTACACAGATACGCAGTATTTT CASSATYTDTQYF
TRBJ1-1 TRBV4-2 TRBD1 TGTGCCAGCAGCCAGGTTCACAATTCGAGACAGGGTGGCACTGAAGCTTTCTTT CASSQVHNSRQGGTEAFF
TRBJ1-2 TRBV6-5 TRBD1 TGTGCCAGCAGCCGCCCGGACAGGGTTAACTATGGCTACACCTTC CASSRPDRVNYGYTF
TRBJ1-2 TRBV11-2 TRBD1 TGTGCCAGCAGGGTACCCGGACAGGGGGCGGAGGGCTACACCTTC CASRVPGQGAEGYTF
TRBJ2-7 TRBV30 NA TGTGCCTGGAGTGGGTCGGGGAGCGAGCAGTACTTC CAWSGSGSEQYF
TRBJ1-4 TRBV5-1 NA TGCGCCAGCAGCTACGACAGGACTAATGAAAAACTGTTTTTT CASSYDRTNEKLFF
TRBJ2-7 TRBV18 TRBD1 TGTGCCAGCTCACAACCGGGACAGGGAATCTACGAGCAGTACTTC CASSQPGQGIYEQYF
TRBJ2-2 TRBV7-9 NA TGTGCCAGCAGCTTACGAGTTTCGAACACCGGGGAGCTGTTTTTT CASSLRVSNTGELFF
TRBJ1-1 TRBV28 NA TGTGCCAGCAGTTTATTGACAGAAAACACTGAAGCTTTCTTT CASSLLTENTEAFF
TRBJ1-1 TRBV4-3 NA TGCGCCAGCAGCCAAGAAGTGCGGCCCCGGAACACTGAAGCTTTCTTT CASSQEVRPRNTEAFF
TRBJ1-6 TRBV5-4 TRBD1 TGTGCCAGCAGCCTCCGGGACAGGAATTCACCCCTCCACTTT CASSLRDRNSPLHF
TRBJ2-5 TRBV9 TRBD1 TGTGCCAGCAGCCCCGACAGGGTATCAGAGACCCAGTACTTC CASSPDRVSETQYF
TRBJ2-7 TRBV5-1 TRBD1 TGCGCCAGCAGCTTGGCCCCGGACAGGGCCCAGTACTTC CASSLAPDRAQYF
TRBJ2-5 TRBV11-3 TRBD2 TGTGCCAGCAGCTTTGGGACTAGCGGGAGAGGGGAAGAGACCCAGTACTTC CASSFGTSGRGEETQYF
TRBJ2-3 TRBV28 TRBD2 TGTGCCAGCAGTTTACATAGCGGGGGGGGCACAGATACGCAGTATTTT CASSLHSGGGTDTQYF
TRBJ1-6 TRBV7-9 NA TGTGCCAGCAGCTTTTTCCCGAGCTCCTATAATTCACCCCTCCACTTT CASSFFPSSYNSPLHF
TRBJ2-5 TRBV6-5 TRBD1 TGTGCCAGCAGTTACATGACAGGGAGTAAGGAGACCCAGTACTTC CASSYMTGSKETQYF
TRBJ1-2 TRBV7-9 TRBD1 TGTGCCAGCAGCTTAGCGTACCGGGACAGGGTAGATGGCTACACCTTC CASSLAYRDRVDGYTF
TRBJ2-3 TRBV4-1 NA TGCGCCAGCAGCCAGCCCAGCGGAGCGGTAGATACGCAGTATTTT CASSQPSGAVDTQYF
TRBJ2-7 TRBV10-1 NA TGCGCCAGCTCCCCTAGGAGGGGGCCTTCCTACGAGCAGTACTTC CASSPRRGPSYEQYF
TRBJ1-4 TRBV5-4 TRBD1 TGTGCCAGCAGCGGGGCGGGACAGGGGGCAGAAAAACTGTTTTTT CASSGAGQGAEKLFF
TRBJ1-4 TRBV10-2 TRBD1 TGCGCCAGCAGGCTCAATACAGGGGACAATGAAAAACTGTTTTTT CASRLNTGDNEKLFF
TRBJ2-5 TRBV5-1 TRBD2 TGCGCCAGCAGCTTGGCCCCCGGGGGGTCAGAGACCCAGTACTTC CASSLAPGGSETQYF
TRBJ1-5 TRBV7-2 NA TGTGCCAGCAGCTTAGCTCGTACAGGGCTTTATAGCAATCAGCCCCAGCATTTT CASSLARTGLYSNQPQHF
TRBJ2-1 TRBV4-2 TRBD2 TGTGCCAGCAGCCACCCGACTAGCGGGGTCTACAATGAGCAGTTCTTC CASSHPTSGVYNEQFF
TRBJ2-7 TRBV5-1 NA TGCGCCAGCAGCTTGGGTGTGACAGGTACCTACGAGCAGTACTTC CASSLGVTGTYEQYF
TRBJ1-1 TRBV7-8 NA TGTGCCAGCAGCTTTGCAGGGGAACCGAACACTGAAGCTTTCTTT CASSFAGEPNTEAFF
TRBJ2-5 TRBV13 TRBD2 TGTGCCAGCAGCTTGAACCCCACACTAGCGGGAAAGGGAGAGACCCAGTACTTC CASSLNPTLAGKGETQYF
TRBJ1-3 TRBV29-1 TRBD1 TGCAGCGCCCTGGGACAGCGCGGACCAAACACCATATATTTT CSALGQRGPNTIYF
TRBJ2-1 TRBV19 TRBD2 TGTGCCATTAGCGGGGGGCATTACAATGAGCAGTTCTTC CAISGGHYNEQFF
TRBJ2-1 TRBV10-3 TRBD1 TGTGCCATCAGTTGGGGACAGGGCAATGAGCAGTTCTTC CAISWGQGNEQFF
TRBJ1-1 TRBV7-8 TRBD1 TGTGTCAGCAGCTCCAGGACAGGGGTCCAGCAAGCTTTCTTT CVSSSRTGVQQAFF
TRBJ1-4 TRBV6-6 TRBD1 TGTGCCAGCAGTCTACAGGGGGACAATGAAAAACTGTTTTTT CASSLQGDNEKLFF
TRBJ2-1 TRBV11-1 TRBD1 TGTGCCAGCAGGTCGGACAGGGCTTATGATGAGCAGTTCTTC CASRSDRAYDEQFF
TRBJ2-3 TRBV6-6 NA TGTGCCAGCAGTCTGACTAGGGTAGTTGATACGCAGTATTTT CASSLTRVVDTQYF
TRBJ2-5 TRBV18 TRBD2 TGTGCCAGCTCACTATTAGCGGGGATGACCAAAGAGACCCAGTACTTC CASSLLAGMTKETQYF
TRBJ1-4 TRBV18 NA TGTGCCAGCTCGGAAAGGCGGGGCGCTGGTGAAAAACTGTTTTTT CASSERRGAGEKLFF
TRBJ2-5 TRBV5-4 NA TGTGCCAGCAGCTTGGGAGGGATTCAAGAGACCCAGTACTTC CASSLGGIQETQYF
TRBJ1-1 TRBV19 TRBD1 TGTGCCAGTAGTATTGGGTGGACAGGGGGCGCGAACACTGAAGCTTTCTTT CASSIGWTGGANTEAFF
TRBJ1-4 TRBV9 NA TGTGCCAGCAGCGGAGGGACACTAGATTGGGGAACTAATGAAAAACTGTTTTTT CASSGGTLDWGTNEKLFF
TRBJ2-7 TRBV18 TRBD1 TGTGCCAGCTCACCACGCGACAGGGAGAACGAGCAGTACTTC CASSPRDRENEQYF
TRBJ2-7 TRBV11-2 NA TGTGCCAGCAGCTTAGATCACGGAGATGCCTACGAGCAGTACTTC CASSLDHGDAYEQYF
TRBJ1-1 TRBV2 NA TGTGCCAGCAGAGACGGGGGGGCGCTCCGCGCTGAAGCTTTCTTT CASRDGGALRAEAFF
TRBJ2-7 TRBV6-1 TRBD1 TGTGCCAGCAGTCAACCGACAGGGGCCTACGAGCAGTACTTC CASSQPTGAYEQYF
TRBJ2-4 TRBV5-8 NA TGTGCCAGCAGCCCCCGACAGTTTCTAGCCAAAAACATTCAGTACTTC CASSPRQFLAKNIQYF
TRBJ1-6 TRBV10-3 NA TGTGCCATCAGCCCAGAGGGTGAGAATTCACCCCTCCACTTT CAISPEGENSPLHF
TRBJ2-5 TRBV19 TRBD1 TGTGCCAGTAGTATTAAGGAACAGGGGGAGACCCAGTACTTC CASSIKEQGETQYF
TRBJ2-7 TRBV9 NA TGTGCCAGCAGCGCCACAGGGATAAGCTCCTACGAGCAGTACTTC CASSATGISSYEQYF
TRBJ2-3 TRBV18 TRBD2 TGTGCCAGCTCACCACAGTCACAGCGGGATCTAGATACGCAGTATTTT CASSPQSQRDLDTQYF
TRBJ2-3 TRBV6-5 NA TGTGCCAGCAGAAACCAACTCCCAGATACGCAGTATTTT CASRNQLPDTQYF
TRBJ1-4 TRBV6-6 TRBD1 TGTGCCAGCAGTTTCCCCGGGACAGGGGGTGAAAAACTGTTTTTT CASSFPGTGGEKLFF
TRBJ2-7 TRBV27 NA TGTGCCAGCAGTTTCCTGGATAGCGCCCCCTACGAGCAGTACTTC CASSFLDSAPYEQYF
TRBJ2-6 TRBV19 TRBD1 TGTGCCAGTAGTTTAACCTCCGGGACAGGGGTGGCAGGGGCCAACGTCCTGACTTTC CASSLTSGTGVAGANVLTF